The 19 T cell receptor beta chains given below trace back to one sample, sequenced in a study of T cell responses to AZD1222 COVID-19 vaccine. Profiling relied on immunoSEQ multiplex PCR, and the TCRdb table lists in-frame clones only, not all of them. Of roughly 150,000 clones in the sample, over 90% were seen once. The sample here was peripheral blood, taken 28 days after the second AZD1222 dose. The source is an adult who received the AZD1222 COVID-19 vaccine.

V usage is TRBV12-3 or TRBV12-4 and J usage is TRBJ2-3; D remains unclear. V was pared by 3 bases and J by 4 bases, with 8 bases between. There are 13 residues in the CDR3. The CDR3 loop is CASSFSRPDTQYF. CDR3 in DNA: TGTGCCAGCAGTTTTAGTCGACCAGATACGCAGTATTTT.

This chain connects TRBV11-2 to TRBJ2-2; D is perhaps TRBD1 (6 bases). Per germline, CDR1 SGHAT and CDR2 FQNNGV. Trimming took 2 bases from V and 4 from J, leaving 8 bases between them. The CDR3 is made up of 14 amino acids. CDR3 sequence (DNA): TGTGCCAGCAGCTTAACCAGGGGCACCGGGGAGCTGTTTTTT. Amino acid sequence: CASSLTRGTGELFF.

The gene calls are TRBV7-2 and TRBJ2-7; 11 bases align to TRBD1. The CDR3 extends over 15 amino acids. V shed 5 bases and J 5 bases; nucleotides not matched to a gene: 8. The V gene's germline CDR1 is SGHTA and CDR2 FQGNSA. CDR3 in amino acids: CASSPGGTGGHEQYF. The DNA for the CDR3 is TGTGCCAGCAGCCCCGGTGGGACAGGGGGACACGAGCAGTACTTC.

This chain links TRBV5-1 with TRBJ2-1; 7 bases are a match to TRBD2. CDR3 length: 14 amino acids. The V segment lost 0 bases and the J segment 8 bases; nucleotides outside the gene matches: 5. Germline lookup yields CDR1 SGHRS and CDR2 YFSETQ. The CDR3 region has the DNA TGCGCCAGCAGCTTGGCGGGAGGCGGTCATGAGCAGTTCTTC. It codes for CASSLAGGGHEQFF.

This clone appeared a single time. The chain employs TRBV2 and TRBJ2-7; perhaps TRBD2 as D (7 bases). Germline V gene sequence: CDR1 SNHLY, CDR2 FYNNEI. The CDR3 length is 14 residues. Deletions cut 3 bases from V and 3 bases from J, with 12 bases between. CDR3: CASSDGGAGYEQYF. CDR3 coding DNA: TGTGCCAGCAGTGATGGGGGGGCTGGCTACGAGCAGTACTTC.

The rearrangement joins TRBV18 to TRBJ1-5; D gene uncertain. The CDR3 consists of 15 residues. Between the trimmed V and J ends, which lost 2 bases and 3 bases, there was a span of 11 bases. Per germline, CDR1 KGHSH and CDR2 LQKENI. In DNA form, the CDR3 reads TGTGCCAGCTCACCAGGAGGGCAGATCAATCAGCCCCAGCATTTT. Protein sequence: CASSPGGQINQPQHF. The entire variable domain, with the rest obtained from reference TRBV18 and TRBJ1-5, is as follows: NAGVMQNPRHLVRRRGQEARLRCSPMKGHSHVYWYRQLPEEGLKFMVYLQKENIIDESGMPKERFSAEFPKEGPSILRIQQVVRGDSAAYFCASSPGGQINQPQHFGDGTRLSIL.

The CDR3 DNA reads as TGTGCCAGCAGCTTAACTGACAGAGGTGGCGAGCAGTACTTC. Amino acid sequence: CASSLTDRGGEQYF. The rearrangement uses TRBV7-2 and TRBJ2-7; possibly TRBD1 for D (5 bases). Germline V gene sequence: CDR1 SGHTA, CDR2 FQGNSA. V lost 2 bases and J lost 6, with 14 bases in between. The CDR3 has 14 amino acids.

The chain joins TRBV12-3 or TRBV12-4 to TRBJ1-2; D call uncertain. The CDR3 loop spans 12 amino acids. Trimming stripped 3 bases from V and 8 bases from J, with 10 bases between. The CDR3: CASSLVTSGYTF. For the CDR3, the DNA is TGTGCCAGCAGTTTGGTGACATCCGGCTACACCTTC.

The chain couples TRBV6-5 to TRBJ1-2; D is unclear. Germline assignment: CDR1 MNHEY and CDR2 SVGAGI. CDR3 length: 13 residues. Trimming cost V 4 bases and J 2 bases, with 8 bases left between them. The CDR3, as DNA: TGTGCCAGCAGTTTTACAGAGAACTATGGCTACACCTTC. Protein sequence: CASSFTENYGYTF.

The V and J genes are TRBV5-1 and TRBJ1-5, with D tentatively TRBD1 (6 bases). CDR3 length equals 15 residues. With 4 bases removed from V and 4 bases from J, the gap between germline ends came to 15 bases. Germline CDR1 reads SGHRS; CDR2 reads YFSETQ. CDR3 residues: CASSPSGTPNQPQHF. The CDR3 DNA is TGCGCCAGCAGCCCTTCCGGGACACCGAATCAGCCCCAGCATTTT.

This chain uses TRBV5-6 with TRBJ1-1; TRBD1 matches 8 bases. This CDR3 comprises 16 residues. J was trimmed by 5 bases and V by 1 base; bases with no gene match: 10. Per germline, CDR1 SGHDT and CDR2 YYEEEE. DNA of the CDR3: TGTGCCAGCAGCTTGAAGGTCAGGGGGCGGAGGACTGAAGCTTTCTTT. It encodes CASSLKVRGRRTEAFF. The full variable domain, its missing parts supplied by reference TRBV5-6 and TRBJ1-1, is DAGVTQSPTHLIKTRGQQVTLRCSPKSGHDTVSWYQQALGQGPQFIFQYYEEEERQRGNFPDRFSGHQFPNYSSELNVNALLLGDSALYLCASSLKVRGRRTEAFFGQGTRLTVV.

This chain connects TRBV19 to TRBJ1-5, with D maybe TRBD1 (5 bases). The CDR3 contains 14 residues. The germline V gene encodes CDR1 LNHDA and CDR2 SQIVND (reference sequence). V gave up 6 bases and J gave up 5 bases, with 14 bases separating them. CDR3 sequence: CASSPGRSDQPQHF. The DNA of the CDR3 is TGTGCCAGTAGCCCAGGGAGGTCGGATCAGCCCCAGCATTTT.

This sequence joins TRBV27 and TRBJ1-2; D may be TRBD1 (6 bases). This CDR3 is 16 amino acids long. The V gene's germline CDR1 is MNHEY and CDR2 SMNVEV (reference sequence). With 6 bases removed from V and 3 bases from J, the gap between germline ends came to 20 bases. The CDR3 sequence is CASSPNHLGADYGYTF. The CDR3 region has the DNA TGTGCCAGCAGCCCAAACCACCTGGGGGCCGACTATGGCTACACCTTC.

The V gene is TRBV2, the J gene TRBJ1-3, with 10 bases lining up with TRBD1. Germline values: CDR1 SNHLY, CDR2 FYNNEI. Unmatched junction bases numbered 7, after V lost 5 bases and J lost 0 bases. This CDR3 contains 17 residues. The CDR3 coding sequence is TGTGCCAGCAGTTCAAGGACAGGGGGTATCTCTGGAAACACCATATATTTT. It specifies CASSSRTGGISGNTIYF.

The rearrangement links TRBV7-3 to TRBJ2-2, with 9 bases lining up with TRBD2. The ends lost 6 bases at V and 6 bases at J; junction bases unmatched: 8. Germline CDR1 and CDR2: SGHTA and FQGTGA. The CDR3 totals 15 residues. The CDR3 DNA reads as TGTGCCAGCAGACAAGCGGGAGGCGGGGCCGGGGAGCTGTTTTTT. Its protein product is CASRQAGGGAGELFF.

The chain is built from TRBV11-2 and TRBJ2-7; 12 positions match TRBD1. The ends lost 5 bases at V and 0 bases at J; junction bases unmatched: 8. CDR3 length: 17 amino acids. The germline gives CDR1 SGHAT, CDR2 FQNNGV. CDR3 sequence: CASSLGTGGEGSYEQYF. For the CDR3, the DNA is TGTGCCAGCAGCCTAGGGACAGGGGGCGAGGGCTCCTACGAGCAGTACTTC.

CDR3 sequence reads: CAWGWGFGAYEQYF. The CDR3 bases are TGTGCCTGGGGGTGGGGATTCGGTGCCTACGAGCAGTACTTC. The chain is built from TRBV30 and TRBJ2-7; D is unclear. CDR3 length equals 14 residues. Trimming removed 5 bases from V and 2 bases from J, with 16 bases in between. Per germline, CDR1 GTSNPN and CDR2 SVGIG (reference sequence).

This clone has just one count. CDR3 region: CASSWTGFNSPLHF. The CDR3 bases are TGTGCCAGCAGCTGGACAGGGTTTAATTCACCCCTCCACTTT. V gene TRBV7-3 combines with J gene TRBJ1-6; 8 nucleotides align to TRBD1. Trimming cost V 4 bases and J 6 bases; bases outside gene matches: 2. Germline-derived CDR1 and CDR2 are SGHTA and FQGTGA. This CDR3 has 14 residues.

V usage is TRBV2 and J usage is TRBJ2-5; the match to TRBD2 covers 9 bases. This CDR3 is 15 amino acids long. CDR1 SNHLY and CDR2 FYNNEI come from the germline V gene. J gave up 3 bases and V 4 bases, and 6 bases lay outside the gene matches. CDR3 amino acids: CASSAASGVKETQYF. CDR3 nucleotides: TGTGCCAGCAGTGCAGCTAGCGGGGTGAAAGAGACCCAGTACTTC.